These 27 T cell receptor beta chains originate from one sample sequenced in a study of T cells in Graves' hyperthyroidism and ophthalmopathy. The TCR beta CDR3 regions underwent amplification using RNA transcripts as the source. The HTBI primer set drove a first-round RT-PCR of the TCR CDR3. TCRdb redid the calling of the multiplex PCR reads with MiXCR, one entry per CDR3 protein. The table records 500,000 to 750,000 distinct CDR3 sequences, approximately 15% of them present only once. Sequencing was carried out using blood. The source is a woman aged 18-29 years with Graves' ophthalmopathy.

This clonotype came up a few times. This sequence joins TRBV6-1 and TRBJ2-2; 7 bases line up with TRBD1. Unmatched junction bases numbered 7, after V lost 5 bases and J lost 1 base. There are 16 residues in the CDR3. Germline V lookup: CDR1 MNHNS, CDR2 SASEGT. This CDR3 reads CASSPTGTENTGELFF. CDR3 nucleotides: TGTGCCAGCAGTCCGACCGGGACAGAGAACACCGGGGAGCTGTTTTTT.

With regard to this clonotype: A much larger clone lies one base from this, so it may be a read error. This chain connects TRBV6-2 or TRBV6-3 to TRBJ2-1, with no clear D. Germline CDR1 and CDR2: MNHEY and SVGEGT. The CDR3 is made up of 10 amino acids. Trimming took off 2 bases at V and 9 bases at J, with 2 bases between the two ends. The CDR3 loop reads CASSYGEQFF. CDR3 in DNA: TGTGCCAGCAGTTACGGTGAGCAGTTCTTC.

This clonotype was counted at least ten times. The rearrangement uses TRBV7-9 and TRBJ1-5; unclear D gene. V was shortened by 1 base and J by 7 bases, with 17 bases between the two germline ends. CDR3 size: 16 residues. Germline values: CDR1 SEHNR, CDR2 FQNEAQ (reference sequence). CDR3 in amino acids: CASSLDRVSFNQPQHF. CDR3 sequence (DNA): TGTGCCAGCAGCTTAGATCGGGTTAGCTTTAACCAGCCCCAGCATTTT.

As regards this clonotype: This may arise from a read error, as a much more abundant clone is one base away. V is TRBV3-1 and J is TRBJ2-1; D gene uncertain. This CDR3 region has 15 residues. Germline CDR1 and CDR2: LGHDT and YNNKEL (reference sequence). CDR3 DNA: TGTGCCAGCAGCCAAGACAGGCTCTCCTACAATGAGCAGTCCTTC. Its protein is CASSQDRLSYNEQSF.

This clonotype was seen more than once but under ten times. This rearrangement joins TRBV12-5 to TRBJ1-4; possible D gene TRBD1, 5 bases. Trimming took off 5 bases at V and 5 bases at J, with 15 bases between the two ends. This CDR3 is built from 15 residues. Germline CDR1 is LGHNT and CDR2 is FRNRAP. CDR3: CASGPPKGLNEKLFF. The CDR3 nucleotides read TGTGCTAGTGGTCCCCCGAAGGGGTTGAATGAAAAACTGTTTTTT.

This clonotype appeared many times. The chain is built from TRBV27 and TRBJ1-1; TRBD1 matches at 8 bases. The CDR3 spans 15 residues. V was pared by 5 bases and J by 7 bases, with 12 bases of the junction left unmatched. Germline lookup yields CDR1 MNHEY and CDR2 SMNVEV (reference sequence). The CDR3 protein is CASSIRQGTPVEAFF. The CDR3, as DNA: TGTGCCAGCAGTATCCGACAGGGGACGCCCGTTGAAGCTTTCTTT.

This clonotype was found many times. The chain has TRBV7-2 and TRBJ1-5, with D unclear. Germline V gene lookup returns CDR1 SGHTA and CDR2 FQGNSA. Trimming removed 1 base from V and 0 bases from J, with 7 bases in between. The CDR3 spans 15 residues. CDR3 in amino acids: CASSLVTPSNQPQHF. In DNA form, the CDR3 reads TGTGCCAGCAGCTTAGTGACACCTAGCAATCAGCCCCAGCATTTT.

The chain is built from TRBV19 and TRBJ2-1, with TRBD1 identical over 7 bases. CDR1 and CDR2 (germline): LNHDA, SQIVND (reference sequence). The V gene end was trimmed by 8 bases and the J gene end by 3 bases; junction bases not matched to a gene: 7. The CDR3 spans 14 residues. Here the CDR3 reads CASGQQGNYNEQFF. CDR3 coding DNA: TGTGCCAGTGGACAACAGGGGAACTACAATGAGCAGTTCTTC.

Remarks on this clonotype: One end of the junction does not line up with germline, which may come from a read error. This chain joins TRBV6-1 and TRBJ1-5; D call uncertain. Germline V gene sequence: CDR1 MNHNS, CDR2 SASEGT. The length of the CDR3 is 15 residues. The CDR3 nucleotides are TGTGTCAGCAGTGAAAGGCGAGGGAGCAATCAGCCCCAGCATTTC. This codes for CVSSERRGSNQPQHF.

This clonotype was detected a few times. V and J are TRBV18 and TRBJ1-1, with D unclear. Looked up from germline, CDR1 is KGHSH and CDR2 is LQKENI. The ends were cut back, 3 bases at V and 10 bases at J, with 9 bases in the middle. The CDR3 loop spans 11 amino acids. The CDR3 DNA follows: TGTGCCAGCTCACCTGACGCCCGAGCTTTCTTT. Its translation is CASSPDARAFF.

There are many counts of this clonotype. The chain uses TRBV20-1 and TRBJ1-1; no clear D gene. V lost 0 bases to trimming and J lost 3 bases, with 17 bases between them. The CDR3 extends over 16 amino acids. Germline CDR1 DFQATT, CDR2 SNEGSKA (reference sequence). CDR3 region: CSAREREFMMDTEAFF. CDR3 DNA: TGCAGTGCTAGAGAACGCGAGTTTATGATGGACACTGAAGCTTTCTTT.

This clonotype has more than one count but fewer than ten. This chain uses TRBV5-8 with TRBJ2-3; tentative D call: TRBD2 (6 bases). Deletions cut 5 bases from V and 0 bases from J, with 13 bases between. CDR1 is SGHTS and CDR2 is YDEGEE in the germline V gene. This CDR3 contains 15 residues. The CDR3 reads CASRGRTSSTDTQYF. The CDR3 DNA reads as TGTGCCAGCAGGGGGAGGACCTCTAGCACAGATACGCAGTATTTT.

This clonotype appeared many times. V usage is TRBV5-1 and J usage is TRBJ2-7; a possible D gene is TRBD2 (5 bases). V lost 0 bases and J lost 2, with 12 bases in between. The CDR3 spans 15 residues. CDR1 is SGHRS and CDR2 is YFSETQ in the germline V gene. CDR3 in DNA: TGCGCCAGCAGCTTGGAAGGACGGGGAACCTACGAGCAGTACTTC. It codes for CASSLEGRGTYEQYF.

This clonotype came up a few times. Being one base from a much bigger clone, this may be a read error. In nucleotides, the CDR3 is TGTGCCAGCAGCTCCCACCGGGGGGGAAACTCCTGCGAGCAGTACTTC. Translating gives CASSSHRGGNSCEQYF. The chain couples TRBV9 to TRBJ2-7, with TRBD2 matching 8 bases. The germline V gene has CDR1 SGDLS and CDR2 YYNGEE. The CDR3 is 16 residues long.

This clonotype appeared a few times. V is TRBV4-2 and J is TRBJ2-1, with a weak D call TRBD2 (5 bases). Germline-derived CDR1 and CDR2 are LGHNA and YNFKEQ. The CDR3 spans 16 residues. The V end lost 1 base, the J end lost 4 bases, and 14 bases lay between the germline ends. CDR3 sequence reads: CASSQGLAPEYNEQFF. The CDR3 coding sequence is TGTGCCAGCAGCCAAGGGCTAGCCCCAGAGTACAATGAGCAGTTCTTC.

The sample holds many counts of this clonotype. V usage is TRBV19 and J usage is TRBJ2-7; perhaps TRBD2 as D (6 bases). V gave up 6 bases and J gave up 0 bases, with 18 bases separating them. Looked up from germline, CDR1 is LNHDA and CDR2 is SQIVND (reference sequence). The length of the CDR3 is 16 residues. The CDR3 here is CASSGGDSLLSYEQYF. Written as DNA, the CDR3 is TGTGCCAGTAGCGGGGGTGACAGCCTCCTCTCCTACGAGCAGTACTTC.

This clonotype was detected only a few times. CDR3 nucleotides: TGTGCCAGCCAGATTAGGGAAGAGAACACTGAAGCTTTCTTT. It translates to CASQIREENTEAFF. The V and J genes are TRBV6-5 and TRBJ1-1; D call uncertain. The CDR3 has 14 residues. Germline V gives CDR1 MNHEY, CDR2 SVGAGI. V lost 8 bases, J lost 1 base, and 14 bases lay in between.

The sample holds many counts of this clonotype. This chain links TRBV27 with TRBJ2-1, with 8 positions matching TRBD2. CDR1 and CDR2 from the germline V gene are MNHEY and SMNVEV (reference sequence). The V and J ends lost 4 bases and 5 bases, in that order; junction bases with no gene match: 13. The length of the CDR3 is 17 residues. In nucleotides, the CDR3 is TGTGCCAGCAGTTCACCTAAAGGACTAGCTTTGGACAATGAGCAGTTCTTC. Translating it yields CASSSPKGLALDNEQFF.

This clonotype was seen many times. The rearrangement uses TRBV7-9 and TRBJ2-7; no firm D call. V gave up 3 bases and J gave up 5 bases, with 2 bases separating them. This CDR3 comprises 10 residues. Germline values: CDR1 SEHNR, CDR2 FQNEAQ (reference sequence). The CDR3 DNA is TGTGCCAGCAGCTTGGACGAGCAGTACTTC. Protein product: CASSLDEQYF.

The chain recombines TRBV7-2 with TRBJ2-3; 13 nucleotides line up with TRBD2. Germline V lookup: CDR1 SGHTA, CDR2 FQGNSA. With 5 bases clipped from V and 2 bases from J, the junction kept 7 bases outside the gene matches. This CDR3 spans 17 amino acids. CDR3 sequence (DNA): TGTGCCAGCAGCAGATCCGGGACTAGCGGGGCCACAGATACGCAGTATTTT. Protein: CASSRSGTSGATDTQYF.

This clonotype was detected ten times or more. The chain uses TRBV3-1 and TRBJ1-3, with D unclear. Between the trimmed V and J ends, which lost 0 bases and 0 bases, there was a span of 12 bases. Germline V gives CDR1 LGHDT, CDR2 YNNKEL (reference sequence). The CDR3 has 17 residues. The CDR3 DNA follows: TGTGCCAGCAGCCAAGATGTCGGATTCATCTCTGGAAACACCATATATTTT. Encoded protein: CASSQDVGFISGNTIYF.

This clonotype occurred many times. CDR3 residues: CASSYEETQYF. CDR3 nucleotides: TGTGCCAGCAGCTACGAAGAGACCCAGTACTTC. The chain has TRBV11-2 and TRBJ2-5; D gene unclear. Per the germline V gene, CDR1 is SGHAT and CDR2 is FQNNGV. The CDR3 consists of 11 residues. V lost 4 bases, J lost 3 bases, and 3 bases lay in between.

This clonotype was seen ten or more times. The genes are TRBV29-1 and TRBJ2-1, with 10 bases lining up with TRBD2. The CDR3 extends over 15 amino acids. The germline gives CDR1 SQVTM, CDR2 ANQGSEA. The V gene end was trimmed by 6 bases and the J gene end by 6 bases; junction bases not matched to a gene: 11. The CDR3 spells CSVPSGRAGGNEQFF. The CDR3 DNA reads as TGCAGCGTCCCCAGCGGGAGGGCCGGGGGCAATGAGCAGTTCTTC.

As regards this clonotype: A read error may be the cause here, since a much bigger clone is one base away. The V and J genes are TRBV7-2 and TRBJ2-3, with D perhaps matching TRBD2 (7 bases). Germline CDR1 reads SGHTA; CDR2 reads FQGNSA. V was pared by 7 bases and J by 8 bases, with 19 bases between. This CDR3 region has 14 residues. This chain's CDR3 is CASTRGGGAGTQYF. CDR3 nucleotides: TGTGCCAGCACCCGCGGAGGGGGGGCAGGTACGCAGTATTTT.

The V gene is TRBV5-5, the J gene TRBJ2-6, with TRBD2 identical over 7 bases. V was pared by 4 bases and J by 0 bases, with 1 base of the junction left unmatched. This CDR3 is 15 amino acids long. From germline, CDR1 is SGHKS and CDR2 YYEKEE (reference sequence). In nucleotides, the CDR3 is TGTGCCAGCAGCGGGAGGGTCTCTGGGGCCAACGTCCTGACTTTC. Its protein product is CASSGRVSGANVLTF.

Ten or more counts support this clonotype. The chain recombines TRBV7-3 with TRBJ1-1, with D unresolved. Per germline, CDR1 SGHTA and CDR2 FQGTGA. The CDR3 is 14 amino acids. Trimming cost V 3 bases and J 1 base, with 9 bases left between them. CDR3 sequence reads: CASSLDLGNTEAFF. For the CDR3, the DNA is TGTGCCAGCAGCTTGGACTTGGGGAACACTGAAGCTTTCTTT.

At least ten counts were recorded for this clonotype. The chain combines TRBV27 with TRBJ2-1; 14 bases agree with TRBD2. V gave up 5 bases and J gave up 8 bases; unmatched junction bases: 14. CDR3 length: 18 amino acids. CDR1 and CDR2 from the germline V gene are MNHEY and SMNVEV (reference sequence). This CDR3 is CASSAPGLAGDAQDEQFF. The DNA for the CDR3 is TGTGCCAGCAGTGCCCCGGGACTAGCGGGAGATGCCCAAGATGAGCAGTTCTTC.